This entry lists 16 T cell receptor beta chains sequenced from one sample in a study of PD-L1 blockade in urothelial cancer. Profiling relied on immunoSEQ multiplex PCR, and the TCRdb table lists in-frame clones only, not all of them. The sample comprises some 35,000 clones, roughly 38% of which are singletons, and around 9.3% rests with the top ten. The sequences come from tumor tissue, collected before atezolizumab (anti-PD-L1) treatment. The source of these receptors is a man in his 60s with urothelial cancer.

This clone was detected a few times. The chain carries TRBV11-3 and TRBJ1-2, with TRBD1 matching 9 bases. J gave up 7 bases and V 5 bases, and 11 bases lay outside the gene matches. This CDR3 has 15 residues. Germline CDR1 is SGHNT and CDR2 is YENEEA. CDR3 nucleotides: TGTGCCAGCAGCCCCGAGCTGGGACAGGGTTTTGGCTACACCTTC. Translation: CASSPELGQGFGYTF.

The rearrangement uses TRBV28 and TRBJ2-1; 9 positions agree with TRBD2. Trimming at V came to 2 bases and at J to 4 bases, leaving 6 bases not matched to a gene. This CDR3 spans 16 amino acids. Germline assignment: CDR1 MDHEN and CDR2 SYDVKM. CDR3 amino acids: CASSLGSAGGYNEQFF. CDR3 DNA: TGTGCCAGCAGTTTAGGGTCAGCGGGAGGTTACAATGAGCAGTTCTTC.

This clone turned up a few times. V and J are TRBV19 and TRBJ2-5; D not resolved. V gave up 6 bases and J gave up 5 bases, with 13 bases separating them. This CDR3 contains 13 residues. CDR1 is LNHDA and CDR2 is SQIVND in the germline V gene (reference sequence). The CDR3 nucleotides are TGTGCCAGTAGAAGATCCCCTTGGGAGACCCAGTACTTC. Translated: CASRRSPWETQYF.

The chain couples TRBV11-3 to TRBJ1-3; D not certain. The CDR3 sequence is 19 residues long. V lost 3 bases and J lost 0, with 21 bases in between. The germline CDR1 and CDR2 sequences are SGHNT and YENEEA. CDR3 residues: CASSLTLNAPSISGNTIYF. DNA for the CDR3: TGTGCCAGCAGCTTGACGCTAAACGCCCCTTCCATCTCTGGAAACACCATATATTTT.

J is TRBJ1-5 and V is TRBV15; 10 bases match TRBD1. J gave up 6 bases and V 1 base, and 18 bases lay outside the gene matches. The CDR3 covers 20 residues. Germline CDR1 and CDR2: LNHNV and YYDKDF (reference sequence). CDR3: CATSRVLGDRGMDRTQPQHF. CDR3 nucleotides: TGTGCCACCAGCAGAGTCTTAGGGGACAGGGGTATGGATAGGACTCAGCCCCAGCATTTT.

In this sample, this clone turned up once. This rearrangement joins TRBV18 to TRBJ1-1, with D hard to call. The CDR3 totals 15 residues. The V gene's germline CDR1 is KGHSH and CDR2 LQKENI. V was cut by 0 bases and J by 1 base, with 9 bases left in between. The CDR3 coding sequence is TGTGCCAGCTCACCACCGTTGACGGAGAACACTGAAGCTTTCTTT. Its protein product is CASSPPLTENTEAFF.

The chain has TRBV19 and TRBJ2-7, with D unresolved. V lost 4 bases and J lost 3, with 10 bases in between. CDR1 and CDR2 (germline): LNHDA, SQIVND (reference sequence). This CDR3 region has 13 residues. CDR3 loop: CASSRQTIYEQYF. CDR3 sequence (DNA): TGTGCCAGTAGTAGGCAGACCATCTACGAGCAGTACTTC.

The table lists this clone with a few counts. This rearrangement joins TRBV30 to TRBJ1-2, with D unresolved. Trimming shortened V by 0 bases and J by 2 bases, and 10 bases separated the two germline ends. Germline assignment: CDR1 GTSNPN and CDR2 SVGIG (reference sequence). The CDR3 consists of 14 residues. CDR3 sequence: CAWSVELENYGYTF. CDR3 coding DNA: TGTGCCTGGAGTGTAGAACTGGAGAACTATGGCTACACCTTC.

The chain joins TRBV6-8 to TRBJ2-7; 14 positions agree with TRBD2. J gave up 5 bases and V 10 bases, and 7 bases lay outside the gene matches. Germline V CDR1 and CDR2: MNHGY, SAAAGT. This CDR3 is built from 14 residues. As DNA, the CDR3 is TGTGCCATCGGAGGGACTAGCGGGAGTAACGAGCAGTACTTC. It is translated as CAIGGTSGSNEQYF.

This clone has just a few counts. The rearrangement links TRBV11-3 to TRBJ2-5, with TRBD2 identical over 12 bases. Losses at the gene ends were 3 bases for V and 4 bases for J; bases not matched to a gene: 9. The CDR3 contains 17 residues. CDR1 is SGHNT, CDR2 YENEEA, per germline. The DNA for the CDR3 is TGTGCCAGCAGCTTGGGTGCTAGCGGGGGGGCCGGAGAGACCCAGTACTTC. It yields the protein CASSLGASGGAGETQYF.

This chain connects TRBV11-3 to TRBJ1-1; D is possibly TRBD1 (5 bases). Trimming left V 5 bases short and J 1 base short, with 11 bases between. This CDR3 contains 14 residues. Germline lookup yields CDR1 SGHNT and CDR2 YENEEA. CDR3 bases: TGTGCCAGCAGCAAGGGACGGACGAACACTGAAGCTTTCTTT. Encoded protein: CASSKGRTNTEAFF.

The V call is TRBV12-5, the J call TRBJ1-1; TRBD1 matches 7 bases. CDR1 and CDR2 (germline): LGHNT, FRNRAP. The CDR3 is 14 residues long. J lost 3 bases, V lost 6 bases, and 7 bases had no gene match. The CDR3 is CASGGQDKHTEAFF. CDR3 DNA: TGTGCTAGTGGCGGACAGGATAAACACACTGAAGCTTTCTTT.

The chain uses TRBV18 and TRBJ2-7; tentatively, D is TRBD1 or TRBD2 (5 bases each). V was pared by 3 bases and J by 2 bases, with 14 bases between. Germline loops: CDR1 KGHSH, CDR2 LQKENI. There are 15 residues in the CDR3. This CDR3 is CASSPGTPDPYEQYF. The DNA of the CDR3 is TGTGCCAGCTCACCCGGGACCCCCGATCCCTACGAGCAGTACTTC.

V gene TRBV28 combines with J gene TRBJ2-6; D gene unclear. Trimming left V 3 bases short and J 0 bases short, with 9 bases between. CDR3 length: 16 residues. Germline V CDR1 and CDR2: MDHEN, SYDVKM. The CDR3 loop is CASSFTPSSGANVLTF. DNA of the CDR3: TGTGCCAGCAGTTTCACCCCCAGCTCTGGGGCCAACGTCCTGACTTTC. The full variable domain, its missing parts supplied by reference TRBV28 and TRBJ2-6, is DVKVTQSSRYLVKRTGEKVFLECVQDMDHENMFWYRQDPGLGLRLIYFSYDVKMKEKGDIPEGYSVSREKKERFSLILESASTNQTSMYLCASSFTPSSGANVLTFGAGSRLTVL.

This clone has a count of ten or more. The gene calls are TRBV6-8 and TRBJ2-7; the D gene is possibly TRBD1 (6 bases). This CDR3 has 14 amino acids. V was cut by 6 bases and J by 2 bases, with 14 bases left in between. The germline gives CDR1 MNHGY, CDR2 SAAAGT. The CDR3 reads CASSLGGRTYEQYF. The CDR3 nucleotides read TGTGCCAGCAGCCTAGGGGGACGGACCTACGAGCAGTACTTC.

This clone was observed a few times. The DNA is omitted, as the CDR3 cannot be located on it reliably, and the CDR3 follows TCRdb's listing. V is TRBV10-3 and J is TRBJ2-5; whether TRBD2, the table's D call, matches the DNA was not checked. The CDR3 is 14 amino acids in total, end residues counted. Germline V gene lookup returns CDR1 ENHRY and CDR2 SYGVKD. The CDR3 spells CAISEEGFLETQYF.